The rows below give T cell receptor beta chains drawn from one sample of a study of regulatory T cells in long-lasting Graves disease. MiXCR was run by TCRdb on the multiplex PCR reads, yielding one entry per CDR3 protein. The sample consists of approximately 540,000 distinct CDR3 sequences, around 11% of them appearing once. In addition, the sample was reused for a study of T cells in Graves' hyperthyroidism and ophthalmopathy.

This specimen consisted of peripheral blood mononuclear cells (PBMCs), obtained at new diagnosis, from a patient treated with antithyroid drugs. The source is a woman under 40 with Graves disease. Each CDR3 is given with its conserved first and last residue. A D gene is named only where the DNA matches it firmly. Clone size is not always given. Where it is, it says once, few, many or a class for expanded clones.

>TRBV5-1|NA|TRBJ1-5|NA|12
TGTGCCAGCAGCTTGTGGGGTAAGCCCCAGCATTTT
CASSLWGKPQHF
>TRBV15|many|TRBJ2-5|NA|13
TGTGCCACCAGCGATTACCCACAAGAGACCCAGTACTTC
CATSDYPQETQYF
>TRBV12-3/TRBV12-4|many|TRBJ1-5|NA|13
TGTGCCAGCAGCCTCCTCTCCAATCAGCCCCAGCATTTT
CASSLLSNQPQHF
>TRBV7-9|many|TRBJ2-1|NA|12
TGTGCCAGCAGCCCCCAGTATGGGGAGCAGTTCTTC
CASSPQYGEQFF
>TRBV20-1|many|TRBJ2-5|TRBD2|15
TGCAGTGCCCGGGGGGGGCGGGATCGACGAGAGACCCAGTACTTC
CSARGGRDRRETQYF
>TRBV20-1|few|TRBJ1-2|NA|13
TGCAGTGCTGCCGTCCCTTCTAACTATGGCTACACCTTC
CSAAVPSNYGYTF
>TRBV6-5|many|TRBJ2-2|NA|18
TGTGCCAGCAGTTACTCTCGAAGCTCATACCAAGGGGTCGGGGAGCTGTTTTTT
CASSYSRSSYQGVGELFF
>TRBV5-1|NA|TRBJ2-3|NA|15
TGCGCCAGCAGCTGGCAGAGCCTTCACACAGATACGCAGTATTTT
CASSWQSLHTDTQYF
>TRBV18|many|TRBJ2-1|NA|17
TGTGCCAGCTCAACGACAAGAGACGGGTCCTCCTACAATGAGCAGTTCTTC
CASSTTRDGSSYNEQFF
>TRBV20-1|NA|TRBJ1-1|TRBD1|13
TGCAGTGCGCGGACAGGGCAGGTAACTGAAGCTTTCTTT
CSARTGQVTEAFF
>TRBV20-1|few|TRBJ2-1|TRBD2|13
TGCAGTGCTCCTAGCGGGGACCACAATGAGCAGTTCTTC
CSAPSGDHNEQFF
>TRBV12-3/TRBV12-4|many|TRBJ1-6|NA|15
TGTGCCAGCAGTTTCTTGGAGGATGGGCATTCACCCCTCCACTTT
CASSFLEDGHSPLHF
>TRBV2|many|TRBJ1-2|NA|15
TGTGTCAGCAGTATCCGTGGGACCACAAACTATGGCTACACCTTC
CVSSIRGTTNYGYTF
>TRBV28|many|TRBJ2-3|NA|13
TGTGCCAGCAGGCGTACCATCTCCTCGACGCAGTATTTT
CASRRTISSTQYF